The source of this T cell receptor (beta chain) is a study of cytomegalovirus exposure and HLA in healthy donors. Findings and caveats of the study: A cluster of highly shared sequence variants was likely a sequencing artifact. According to the study, around 150 TCR beta chains were cytomegalovirus-associated.

This clone was seen only a few times. Antigen unknown. The germline V gene has CDR1 WNHNN and CDR2 SYGVQD (reference sequence). This CDR3 is built from 11 residues. The ends were cut back, 9 bases at V and 9 bases at J, with 9 bases in the middle. Researchers ran the PCR with 60 Vbeta and 13 Jbeta primers. In the authors' methods: A later analysis counted approximately 88 million unique TCR beta chains, around 10 million shared. Assay: immunoSEQ multiplex PCR; the TCRdb copy retains only in-frame clones and omits some. The D gene and trimming were derived from the DNA, and the V and J assignments and clone size from that table. The sample consists of over 80,000 clones, 60% to 85% of them appearing once.

The sequenced sample was PBMCs. The gene calls are TRBV10-1 and TRBJ1-6; no reliable D call. This receptor was identified in a man aged 55 to 70 in good health and CMV-seropositive. The DNA for the CDR3 is TGCGCCAGGGGAGGGCCTTCACCCCTCCACTTT. Protein sequence: CARGGPSPLHF.